The sequence of this TCR beta chain was determined in a study of OX40 agonist ivuxolimab in advanced cancers. Whole-study findings and limits: Within 6 weeks, CD4+ and CD8+ blood T cells expanded clonally at 0.1 to 3.0 mg/kg.

This table comes from immunoSEQ multiplex PCR, and its TCRdb copy is limited to in-frame clones, with some not included. The sample records roughly 60,000 clones, 75% to 95% being singletons. The junction had 10 bases not matched to a gene; V was cut back by 3 bases and J by 1 base. Per germline, CDR1 KGHSH and CDR2 LQKENI. This CDR3 has 18 residues. For this clone: Its specificity is not known.

The material sequenced was CD4+ or CD8+ T cells sorted from blood, taken in a trial of the OX40 agonist ivuxolimab. The J gene is TRBJ1-5, the V gene TRBV18; 9 bases are a match to TRBD1. The clonotype comes from an adult with an advanced solid tumor such as melanoma, head and neck, liver or kidney cancer. DNA for the CDR3: TGTGCCAGCTCACCTAACTCTCTAGGACAGGGGAGCAATCAGCCCCAGCATTTT. Translated: CASSPNSLGQGSNQPQHF.